The 32 T cell receptor beta chains below come from one sample, sequenced in a study of T cells in Graves' hyperthyroidism and ophthalmopathy. Using RNA transcripts as the source, TCR beta CDR3 regions were amplified. The HTBI primer set was used in a first-round RT-PCR of the TCR CDR3. One entry per CDR3 protein, called by TCRdb with MiXCR from the multiplex PCR reads. The sample holds roughly 250,000 distinct CDR3 sequences, approximately 16% seen once. Material for sequencing was blood. These receptors originate from a woman aged 18-29 years with Graves' ophthalmopathy.

This clonotype was found many times. At one end, the junction sequence differs from germline, possibly due to a read error. The chain links TRBV12-3 or TRBV12-4 to TRBJ2-3, with D unresolved. The CDR3 runs 11 residues. The CDR3 coding sequence is TGTGCCTCCCAAAGCACAGATGCGCAGTATTTT. Its translation: CASQSTDAQYF.

This clonotype was seen at least ten times. This chain joins TRBV12-3 or TRBV12-4 and TRBJ2-7, with 13 bases identical to TRBD2. V lost 5 bases and J lost 3; bases outside the gene matches: 10. This CDR3 is built from 17 residues. This chain's CDR3 is CASSPRWTSGSLYEQYF. The CDR3 coding sequence is TGTGCCAGCAGTCCTCGTTGGACTAGCGGGAGTCTCTACGAGCAGTACTTC.

V gene TRBV20-1 combines with J gene TRBJ2-1, with 7 bases fitting TRBD2. V shed 5 bases and J 0 bases; nucleotides not matched to a gene: 4. In germline, CDR1 is DFQATT, CDR2 SNEGSKA (reference sequence). This CDR3 comprises 14 residues. The CDR3 reads CSAGLAVSYNEQFF. The CDR3 nucleotides are TGCAGTGCTGGGCTAGCGGTCTCCTACAATGAGCAGTTCTTC.

The rearrangement joins TRBV12-3 or TRBV12-4 to TRBJ2-1; perhaps D is TRBD1 or TRBD2 (6 bases each). The CDR3 has 16 residues. V dropped 3 bases and J dropped 10 bases, with 22 bases sitting between them. CDR3 DNA sequence: TGTGCCAGCAGTTTGTCGGCCGAGGGGGGATTTTGGGAGCAGTTCTTC. This codes for CASSLSAEGGFWEQFF.

At least ten counts were recorded for this clonotype. The V call is TRBV7-9, the J call TRBJ1-4; 12 positions agree with TRBD1. The CDR3 loop spans 14 amino acids. Germline V CDR1 and CDR2: SEHNR, FQNEAQ (reference sequence). V was clipped by 7 bases and J by 7 bases; unmatched bases: 4. The CDR3 is CASTWDRGREKLFF. The CDR3 nucleotides are TGTGCCAGCACCTGGGACAGGGGGCGTGAAAAACTGTTTTTT.

In its sample, this clonotype was seen many times. The chain links TRBV20-1 to TRBJ2-2; no reliable D call. V shed 0 bases and J shed 4 bases, with 15 bases lying between them. Germline V gene sequence: CDR1 DFQATT, CDR2 SNEGSKA (reference sequence). The CDR3 extends over 16 amino acids. For the CDR3, the DNA is TGCAGTGCTAGAGATTCGACTCCAAGATTCACCGGGGAGCTGTTTTTT. This codes for CSARDSTPRFTGELFF.

This clonotype appeared many times. This chain uses TRBV20-1 with TRBJ2-1; D may be TRBD1 or TRBD2 (6 bases each). The V end was cut by 5 bases, the J end by 5 bases, with 10 bases between. This CDR3 has 12 amino acids. Germline V gene sequence: CDR1 DFQATT, CDR2 SNEGSKA (reference sequence). The CDR3 is CSARRGHNEQFF. CDR3 bases: TGCAGTGCTCGCCGGGGGCACAATGAGCAGTTCTTC.

This clonotype was seen ten or more times. The V call is TRBV7-6, the J call TRBJ1-2; D not certain. Germline CDR1 reads SGHVS; CDR2 reads FNYEAQ. This CDR3 contains 15 residues. Trimming cost V 1 base and J 0 bases, with 9 bases left between them. The CDR3 is CASSLEAGSNYGYTF. CDR3 bases: TGTGCCAGCAGCTTAGAGGCGGGTTCTAACTATGGCTACACCTTC.

This clonotype was seen repeatedly, ten times or more. In DNA, the CDR3 is TGTGCCAGCAGACAATCCGTGAGCTCCTACAATGAGCAGTTCTTC. Translation: CASRQSVSSYNEQFF. This sequence joins TRBV2 and TRBJ2-1; D is unresolved. CDR1 and CDR2 from the germline V gene are SNHLY and FYNNEI. This CDR3 has 15 amino acids. Trimming took off 6 bases at V and 0 bases at J, with 12 bases between the two ends.

In this sample, this clonotype turned up many times. J is TRBJ2-1 and V is TRBV4-1, with 8 bases that match TRBD2. With V trimmed by 0 bases and J by 4 bases, 20 bases remained unmatched. This CDR3 is built from 21 residues. Germline V gene sequence: CDR1 MGHRA, CDR2 YSYEKL. The CDR3 nucleotides read TGCGCCAGCAGCCAAGAGGGCCGCCTAAGGTCCGAGCGGGGGCCATACAATGAGCAGTTCTTC. As protein: CASSQEGRLRSERGPYNEQFF.

V and J are TRBV4-1 and TRBJ1-1; a possible D gene is TRBD1 (6 bases). There are 16 residues in the CDR3. Germline V gives CDR1 MGHRA, CDR2 YSYEKL. V gave up 0 bases and J gave up 5 bases, with 16 bases separating them. The CDR3 nucleotides read TGCGCCAGCAGCCAAGAACCCAGGGGTGGTTGGACTGAAGCTTTCTTT. Its protein product is CASSQEPRGGWTEAFF.

In this sample, this clonotype turned up many times. The CDR3 reads CATSSRGVYEQYF. The CDR3 DNA sequence: TGTGCCACCAGCAGCAGGGGGGTCTACGAGCAGTACTTC. This chain joins TRBV15 and TRBJ2-7; a weak D match, TRBD1 (7 bases). Germline V CDR1 and CDR2: LNHNV, YYDKDF (reference sequence). Trimming pared 3 bases from V and 3 bases from J, leaving 9 bases between. The CDR3 has 13 residues.

The chain joins TRBV2 to TRBJ2-3, with 11 bases matching TRBD2. This CDR3 has 16 residues. V shed 3 bases and J 5 bases; nucleotides not matched to a gene: 7. Germline V gene sequence: CDR1 SNHLY, CDR2 FYNNEI. The DNA for the CDR3 is TGTGCCAGCAGTGAGGAATGGCTAGCGGGAGGAGATACGCAGTATTTT. Translating gives CASSEEWLAGGDTQYF.

Ten or more counts support this clonotype. The V call is TRBV28, the J call TRBJ2-5, with TRBD1 matching 8 bases. CDR1 is MDHEN, CDR2 SYDVKM, per germline. The V segment lost 1 base and the J segment 1 base; nucleotides outside the gene matches: 5. The CDR3 is made up of 16 amino acids. CDR3: CASSLYNRGIQETQYF. The CDR3 DNA follows: TGTGCCAGCAGTTTATATAACAGGGGGATCCAAGAGACCCAGTACTTC.

This clonotype appeared a few times. A read error may explain this, as a much larger clone is one base away. The J gene is TRBJ2-1, the V gene TRBV7-9, with 11 bases lining up with TRBD1. The CDR3 extends over 17 amino acids. Germline V gene data show CDR1 as SEHNR and CDR2 as FQNEAQ (reference sequence). The CDR3 protein is CASTKGQGAMSYNGQFF. CDR3 sequence (DNA): TGTGCCAGCACTAAAGGACAGGGGGCTATGTCCTACAATGGGCAGTTCTTC.

In this sample, this clonotype turned up many times. The chain employs TRBV11-2 and TRBJ1-2; the D gene is possibly TRBD1 (5 bases). Germline CDR1 is SGHAT and CDR2 is FQNNGV. The CDR3 totals 14 residues. Trimming removed 1 base at V and 6 bases at J, with 12 bases between. The DNA of the CDR3 is TGTGCCAGCAGCTTAGTGGTAGGGGACCATGGCTACACCTTC. This sequence encodes CASSLVVGDHGYTF.

The sample holds many counts of this clonotype. The chain combines TRBV7-9 with TRBJ2-5, with 8 positions matching TRBD1. The CDR3 has 16 amino acids. V was clipped by 7 bases and J by 4 bases; unmatched bases: 14. Germline loops: CDR1 SEHNR, CDR2 FQNEAQ (reference sequence). Here the CDR3 reads CASINSGGLSGETQYF. The DNA for the CDR3 is TGTGCCAGCATCAACTCAGGGGGCCTCAGTGGAGAGACCCAGTACTTC.

This clonotype was seen many times. V is TRBV19 and J is TRBJ1-6; D gene uncertain. Trimming pared 2 bases from V and 5 bases from J, leaving 13 bases between. Germline V gene lookup returns CDR1 LNHDA and CDR2 SQIVND (reference sequence). The CDR3 extends over 16 amino acids. CDR3 loop: CASSITVSGHNSPLHF. The CDR3 DNA follows: TGTGCCAGTAGTATAACCGTCAGCGGCCATAATTCACCCCTCCACTTT.

This clonotype appeared many times. This sequence joins TRBV30 and TRBJ1-5; the D is unclear. CDR1 and CDR2 (germline): GTSNPN, SVGIG (reference sequence). The CDR3 loop spans 14 amino acids. The V end was cut by 1 base, the J end by 1 base, with 8 bases between. The chain's CDR3 is CAWSAGLSNQPQHF. CDR3 bases: TGTGCCTGGAGTGCGGGGTTGAGCAATCAGCCCCAGCATTTT.

This clonotype was counted at least ten times. This chain uses TRBV9 with TRBJ1-2; D gene ambiguous. This CDR3 has 15 residues. V shed 6 bases and J shed 3 bases, with 18 bases lying between them. Germline V gene data show CDR1 as SGDLS and CDR2 as YYNGEE. CDR3 residues: CASTLAEETDYGYTF. In DNA, the CDR3 is TGTGCCAGCACCTTAGCAGAGGAGACCGACTATGGCTACACCTTC.

This clonotype appeared many times. V gene TRBV20-1 combines with J gene TRBJ2-3; D remains unclear. The V end lost 3 bases, the J end lost 2 bases, and 15 bases lay between the germline ends. Germline loops: CDR1 DFQATT, CDR2 SNEGSKA (reference sequence). The CDR3 sequence is 15 residues long. The CDR3 coding sequence is TGCAGTGCTAGCCCGCTCCCGGCTTCCACAGATACGCAGTATTTT. Its protein is CSASPLPASTDTQYF.

This clonotype was observed at least ten times. The rearrangement links TRBV19 to TRBJ1-2, with 7 nucleotides matching TRBD1. The CDR3 totals 13 residues. V was pared by 5 bases and J by 8 bases, with 8 bases of the junction left unmatched. Germline values: CDR1 LNHDA, CDR2 SQIVND (reference sequence). The CDR3 sequence: CASSSRQGEGYTF. CDR3 DNA: TGTGCCAGTAGTTCTCGACAGGGTGAGGGCTACACCTTC. The whole variable domain, remainder taken from reference TRBV19 and TRBJ1-2, is DGGITQSPKYLFRKEGQNVTLSCEQNLNHDAMYWYRQDPGQGLRLIYYSQIVNDFQKGDIAEGYSVSREKKESFPLTVTSAQKNPTAFYLCASSSRQGEGYTFGSGTRLTVV.

This clonotype was seen a few times. The chain combines TRBV10-3 with TRBJ1-5, with 11 positions matching TRBD1. Per germline, CDR1 ENHRY and CDR2 SYGVKD. The CDR3 extends over 17 amino acids. J gave up 7 bases and V 4 bases, and 12 bases lay outside the gene matches. CDR3 coding DNA: TGTGCCATCAGTGCCCCCGGGACAGGGGGAAGTCGGCAGCCCCAGCATTTT. Translating it yields CAISAPGTGGSRQPQHF.

This clonotype was seen many times. The chain joins TRBV7-9 to TRBJ2-3, with TRBD2 identical over 9 bases. The CDR3 is made up of 16 amino acids. V shed 1 base and J 1 base; nucleotides not matched to a gene: 3. Looked up from germline, CDR1 is SEHNR and CDR2 is FQNEAQ (reference sequence). In nucleotides, the CDR3 is TGTGCCAGCAGCTTAGTACCTAGCGGGGGCACAGATACGCAGTATTTT. It translates to CASSLVPSGGTDTQYF.

This clonotype was detected ten times or more. The chain has TRBV20-1 and TRBJ2-3; TRBD1 agrees at 8 bases. The CDR3 is 16 residues long. Looked up from germline, CDR1 is DFQATT and CDR2 is SNEGSKA (reference sequence). V lost 3 bases and J lost 6; bases outside the gene matches: 14. CDR3 sequence reads: CSASTPGQVVVDTQYF. The CDR3 DNA is TGCAGTGCTAGTACCCCGGGACAGGTCGTAGTTGATACGCAGTATTTT.

J is TRBJ2-3 and V is TRBV5-1; TRBD2 agrees at 13 bases. J was trimmed by 1 base and V by 0 bases; bases with no gene match: 5. The CDR3 is 18 amino acids. Germline CDR1 SGHRS, CDR2 YFSETQ. For the CDR3, the DNA is TGCGCCAGCAGCTTGGGGACTAGCGGGAGTATGGGCACAGATACGCAGTATTTT. Its protein product is CASSLGTSGSMGTDTQYF.

This clonotype was seen ten or more times. The chain employs TRBV4-1 and TRBJ1-5, with TRBD1 matching 8 bases. CDR1 MGHRA and CDR2 YSYEKL come from the germline V gene. The CDR3 has 14 amino acids. Trimming took 4 bases from V and 5 from J; bases not matched to a gene: 4. The CDR3 DNA follows: TGCGCCAGCAGCCGATCGGACAGGGATCAGCCCCAGCATTTT. This translates into CASSRSDRDQPQHF.

In this sample, this clonotype turned up many times. The rearrangement links TRBV5-1 to TRBJ1-3; D gene ambiguous. This CDR3 comprises 13 residues. With 0 bases removed from V and 7 bases from J, the gap between germline ends came to 8 bases. Germline V gene lookup returns CDR1 SGHRS and CDR2 YFSETQ. The CDR3 sequence is CASSLESKNTIYF. As DNA, the CDR3 is TGCGCCAGCAGCTTGGAGTCCAAGAACACCATATATTTT.

CDR3 nucleotides: TGTGCCAGCAGCTTATACATTGACAGGATCAAAGCTTTCTTT. Translating gives CASSLYIDRIKAFF. This sequence joins TRBV12-3 or TRBV12-4 and TRBJ1-1, with D possibly being TRBD1 (6 bases). Trimming shortened V by 6 bases and J by 9 bases, and 20 bases separated the two germline ends. This CDR3 region has 14 residues.

The table lists this clonotype with many counts. The chain joins TRBV20-1 to TRBJ2-5, with TRBD2 matching over 7 bases. From germline, CDR1 is DFQATT and CDR2 SNEGSKA (reference sequence). J gave up 4 bases and V 3 bases, and 8 bases lay outside the gene matches. The CDR3 contains 14 residues. CDR3 sequence: CSASVGGGGETQYF. DNA for the CDR3: TGCAGTGCTAGTGTGGGGGGGGGGGGAGAGACCCAGTACTTC.

V gene TRBV3-1 combines with J gene TRBJ2-1; D assignment may be TRBD1 or TRBD2 (5 bases each). V dropped 4 bases and J dropped 9 bases, with 16 bases sitting between them. The CDR3 totals 14 residues. Germline CDR1 reads LGHDT; CDR2 reads YNNKEL (reference sequence). CDR3 in amino acids: CASSLRDGAIEQFF. The CDR3 coding sequence is TGTGCCAGCAGCCTCCGGGACGGTGCTATTGAGCAGTTCTTC.

This clonotype showed up many times. The chain carries TRBV20-1 and TRBJ2-3, with D perhaps matching TRBD2 (6 bases). V was clipped by 1 base and J by 1 base, with 15 bases between them. Germline V gives CDR1 DFQATT, CDR2 SNEGSKA (reference sequence). This CDR3 is built from 16 residues. CDR3 nucleotides: TGCAGTGCTAGAGCGGGGGAGGCAAGAGGCACAGATACGCAGTATTTT. It translates to CSARAGEARGTDTQYF.